The T cell receptor beta chain under discussion was sequenced for a study of beta chain features in type 1 diabetes. Study conclusions and caveats: Cells expressing TCR highly could be over-represented by cDNA sequencing. Type 1 diabetes patients showed a moderate but significant shortening of TCRB CDR3s in all four CD4+ subsets.

With V trimmed by 4 bases and J by 1 base, 2 bases remained unmatched. CDR1 SGHDT and CDR2 YYEEEE come from the germline V gene. The CDR3 is made up of 14 amino acids. Concerning this clone: The target antigen is unknown.

As every portion of the isolated RNA was reverse transcribed, the sequencing read expressed TCRB transcripts. Here immunoSEQ multiplex PCR was the method, and the copy in TCRdb shows in-frame clones only, minus some. The sample lists a few hundred thousand clones; 8% to 10% were seen once. The sequencing sample was made of central memory CD4+ T cells from blood. The sequence was obtained from a man younger than 45 with type 1 diabetes. This chain connects TRBV5-6 to TRBJ2-7; the match to TRBD2 covers 10 bases. This chain's CDR3 is CASSKTSGSYEQYF. The CDR3 DNA sequence: TGTGCCAGCAGCAAGACTAGCGGGTCCTACGAGCAGTACTTC.